Listed here are 29 T cell receptor beta chains from one sample, sequenced in a study of shared clonotypes between healthy human individuals. Data came from immunoSEQ multiplex PCR; TCRdb stores just in-frame clones and leaves some out. In the table there are 630,000 or so clones, more than 95% of which are singletons. It was CD45RO-negative cells, positively selected for CCR7, that made up naive CD8 cells, with terminally differentiated effector memory CD45RA+ cells excluded. Sequenced input: naive CD8+ T cells sorted from blood. The receptors shown here come from a man aged 25-40 years in good health.

The gene calls are TRBV4-1 and TRBJ2-7; D not resolved. The length of the CDR3 is 14 residues. Germline values: CDR1 MGHRA, CDR2 YSYEKL. V was trimmed by 3 bases and J by 0 bases, leaving 9 bases between them. Here the CDR3 reads CASSQDGPSYEQYF. In DNA, the CDR3 is TGCGCCAGCAGCCAGGACGGGCCCTCCTACGAGCAGTACTTC.

J is TRBJ2-5 and V is TRBV7-2; D is ambiguous. There are 11 residues in the CDR3. Trimming left V 4 bases short and J 5 bases short, with 5 bases between. Germline V CDR1 and CDR2: SGHTA, FQGNSA. For the CDR3, the DNA is TGTGCCAGCAGCTCCCTGGAGACCCAGTACTTC. This gives the protein CASSSLETQYF.

V usage is TRBV6-5 and J usage is TRBJ2-1; D is possibly TRBD1 or TRBD2 (5 bases each). The V gene's germline CDR1 is MNHEY and CDR2 SVGAGI. V gave up 7 bases and J gave up 4 bases, with 17 bases separating them. The CDR3 spans 15 residues. CDR3 DNA sequence: TGTGCCAGCATCTCCGCAGCTGGGGGATACAATGAGCAGTTCTTC. Protein product: CASISAAGGYNEQFF.

The CDR3 nucleotides read TGTGCCAGCAGAGGACAGGGGCGATTCACAGATACGCAGTATTTT. Translating it yields CASRGQGRFTDTQYF. V usage is TRBV7-9 and J usage is TRBJ2-3; 9 bases map to TRBD1. CDR3 size: 15 residues. Germline loops: CDR1 SEHNR, CDR2 FQNEAQ (reference sequence). V was clipped by 6 bases and J by 2 bases; unmatched bases: 6.

V is TRBV28 and J is TRBJ2-7; a weak D match, TRBD2 (6 bases). This CDR3 region has 15 residues. Germline lookup yields CDR1 MDHEN and CDR2 SYDVKM. V was clipped by 2 bases and J by 2 bases, with 13 bases between them. Here the CDR3 reads CASSLGQEGTYEQYF. CDR3 nucleotides: TGTGCCAGCAGTTTAGGGCAGGAGGGGACCTACGAGCAGTACTTC.

This rearrangement joins TRBV7-8 to TRBJ2-5, with 14 bases that match TRBD2. Germline V gives CDR1 SGHVS, CDR2 FQNEAQ. The V segment lost 4 bases and the J segment 2 bases; nucleotides outside the gene matches: 9. This CDR3 has 18 residues. This CDR3 is CASSSYPGLAGVQETQYF. As DNA, the CDR3 is TGTGCCAGCAGCTCATACCCGGGACTAGCGGGAGTACAAGAGACCCAGTACTTC.

In this sample, this clone turned up once. Additional DNA sequences in this sample encode the identical CDR3. This rearrangement joins TRBV19 to TRBJ2-7; 7 nucleotides line up with TRBD1. V dropped 5 bases and J dropped 0; count of bases not matched to a gene: 4. The CDR3 has 14 amino acids. Per the germline V gene, CDR1 is LNHDA and CDR2 is SQIVND (reference sequence). As DNA, the CDR3 is TGTGCCAGTAGTGTGACAGGGAGCTCCTACGAGCAGTACTTC. This codes for CASSVTGSSYEQYF.

This rearrangement joins TRBV7-2 to TRBJ2-7, with D perhaps matching TRBD1 or TRBD2 (5 bases each). V gave up 4 bases and J gave up 2 bases, with 21 bases separating them. This CDR3 comprises 17 residues. Looked up from germline, CDR1 is SGHTA and CDR2 is FQGNSA. In nucleotides, the CDR3 is TGTGCCAGCAGCTGGGACCCCGGGACCTTAACTCCCTACGAGCAGTACTTC. It translates to CASSWDPGTLTPYEQYF.

The chain recombines TRBV7-9 with TRBJ2-1, with D perhaps TRBD2 (5 bases). The V gene's germline CDR1 is SEHNR and CDR2 FQNEAQ (reference sequence). The CDR3 totals 15 residues. The V end was cut by 2 bases, the J end by 8 bases, with 16 bases between. CDR3 in DNA: TGTGCCAGCAGCTTAACTTCCTCGAGGGTCGATGAGCAGTTCTTC. The encoded protein is CASSLTSSRVDEQFF.

The J gene is TRBJ1-5, the V gene TRBV29-1; TRBD1 matches at 8 bases. This CDR3 contains 15 residues. Trimming took 3 bases from V and 5 from J; bases not matched to a gene: 9. CDR1 is SQVTM, CDR2 ANQGSEA, per germline. The CDR3 spells CSVENPGGAYQPQHF. The CDR3 coding sequence is TGCAGCGTTGAGAATCCAGGGGGCGCGTATCAGCCCCAGCATTTT.

The V and J genes are TRBV29-1 and TRBJ2-3; D gene ambiguous. The ends were cut back, 2 bases at V and 0 bases at J, with 6 bases in the middle. The germline V gene has CDR1 SQVTM and CDR2 ANQGSEA. This CDR3 contains 13 residues. CDR3 bases: TGCAGCGTTGAACTCGGGAGCACAGATACGCAGTATTTT. This sequence encodes CSVELGSTDTQYF.

The J gene is TRBJ2-5, the V gene TRBV6-6; D may be TRBD1 or TRBD2 (6 bases each). Germline CDR1 is MNHNY and CDR2 is SVGAGI (reference sequence). The CDR3 has 14 amino acids. The V end lost 4 bases, the J end lost 3 bases, and 12 bases lay between the germline ends. CDR3 loop: CASSLQEGEETQYF. DNA of the CDR3: TGTGCCAGCAGTTTACAGGAGGGGGAAGAGACCCAGTACTTC.

This chain connects TRBV7-6 to TRBJ2-2, with 7 bases identical to TRBD1. V shed 4 bases, J shed 3 bases, and the junction held 8 bases outside the gene matches. CDR3 length: 16 residues. CDR1 is SGHVS and CDR2 is FNYEAQ in the germline V gene. CDR3 region: CASSSSPGGDTGELFF. CDR3 nucleotide sequence: TGTGCCAGCAGCTCCTCCCCAGGGGGAGACACCGGGGAGCTGTTTTTT.

The J gene is TRBJ2-3, the V gene TRBV19; 10 bases map to TRBD2. Looked up from germline, CDR1 is LNHDA and CDR2 is SQIVND (reference sequence). The CDR3 is 15 residues long. Trimming took 6 bases from V and 4 from J; bases not matched to a gene: 7. CDR3 residues: CASSPGLAAADTQYF. The CDR3 DNA reads TGTGCCAGTAGCCCCGGACTAGCGGCGGCAGATACGCAGTATTTT.

This chain links TRBV9 with TRBJ2-3; D perhaps matches TRBD1 (5 bases). From germline, CDR1 is SGDLS and CDR2 YYNGEE. The CDR3 extends over 14 amino acids. Trimming pared 0 bases from V and 6 bases from J, leaving 11 bases between. Here the CDR3 DNA reads TGTGCCAGCAGCGTAGCGGCAGGGCAGGATACGCAGTATTTT. Translation gives CASSVAAGQDTQYF. The variable domain in full, completed from reference TRBV9 and TRBJ2-3, reads DSGVTQTPKHLITATGQRVTLRCSPRSGDLSVYWYQQSLDQGLQFLIQYYNGEERAKGNILERFSAQQFPDLHSELNLSSLELGDSALYFCASSVAAGQDTQYFGPGTRLTVL.

The chain recombines TRBV4-3 with TRBJ2-1; D gene uncertain. This CDR3 comprises 14 residues. With 1 base removed from V and 1 base from J, the gap between germline ends came to 5 bases. Looked up from germline, CDR1 is LGHNA and CDR2 is YSLEER. This CDR3 reads CASSQGISYNEQFF. The CDR3 nucleotides are TGCGCCAGCAGCCAAGGGATATCCTACAATGAGCAGTTCTTC.

This chain uses TRBV7-8 with TRBJ2-7; D tentatively fits TRBD1 or TRBD2 (5 bases each). V lost 5 bases, J lost 3 bases, and 17 bases lay in between. This CDR3 has 15 residues. CDR1 and CDR2 (germline): SGHVS, FQNEAQ. In DNA form, the CDR3 reads TGTGCCAGCAGCGTATGGGGGAGTCCTGTCTACGAGCAGTACTTC. Protein product: CASSVWGSPVYEQYF.

This chain connects TRBV5-1 to TRBJ2-7, with D perhaps TRBD1 (6 bases). This CDR3 spans 18 amino acids. The V end lost 3 bases, the J end lost 2 bases, and 24 bases lay between the germline ends. Germline V gives CDR1 SGHRS, CDR2 YFSETQ. The CDR3 region is CASSSIPITGQGPYEQYF. In DNA form, the CDR3 reads TGCGCCAGCAGCTCCATTCCAATAACAGGGCAAGGGCCCTACGAGCAGTACTTC.

The chain combines TRBV23-1 with TRBJ1-2; 9 bases match TRBD1. TRBV23-1 is annotated as an ORF whose role is uncertain. This CDR3 spans 16 amino acids. After removal of 8 bases from V and 0 bases from J, the junction contained 10 bases not matched to a gene. CDR3 nucleotide sequence: TGCGCCAGCTATCGGGACAGGGAGGTAACTAACTATGGCTACACCTTC. Encoded protein: CASYRDREVTNYGYTF.

This chain connects TRBV14 to TRBJ2-2, with a weak D call TRBD2 (5 bases). Trimming took 4 bases from V and 0 from J, leaving 15 bases between them. The CDR3 totals 17 residues. Germline V CDR1 and CDR2: SGHDN, FVKESK. The CDR3 coding sequence is TGTGCCAGCAGCCTACGGCGGGTGCGCTCGAACACCGGGGAGCTGTTTTTT. Translating it yields CASSLRRVRSNTGELFF. Full variable domain (remainder filled in from reference TRBV14 and TRBJ2-2): EAGVTQFPSHSVIEKGQTVTLRCDPISGHDNLYWYRRVMGKEIKFLLHFVKESKQDESGMPNNRFLAERTGGTYSTLKVQPAELEDSGVYFCASSLRRVRSNTGELFFGEGSRLTVL.

The chain couples TRBV4-1 to TRBJ2-3, with TRBD2 identical over 9 bases. CDR1 is MGHRA and CDR2 is YSYEKL in the germline V gene. The CDR3 is 16 residues long. J lost 2 bases, V lost 4 bases, and 7 bases had no gene match. DNA of the CDR3: TGCGCCAGCAGCCGGATCTCTAGCGGGGACACAGATACGCAGTATTTT. Encoded protein: CASSRISSGDTDTQYF.

This chain uses TRBV29-1 with TRBJ2-2; D is undetermined. V shed 4 bases and J shed 7 bases, with 19 bases lying between them. CDR1 SQVTM and CDR2 ANQGSEA come from the germline V gene. The CDR3 consists of 15 residues. The CDR3 here is CSVVSPLRDDGELFF. The CDR3 nucleotides are TGCAGCGTTGTGTCCCCTCTAAGGGATGACGGGGAGCTGTTTTTT.

This chain joins TRBV29-1 and TRBJ2-1; the match to TRBD1 covers 9 bases. Per germline, CDR1 SQVTM and CDR2 ANQGSEA. J was trimmed by 2 bases and V by 2 bases; bases with no gene match: 7. CDR3 size: 16 residues. This chain's CDR3 is CSVEMEDRGPYNEQFF. As DNA, the CDR3 is TGCAGCGTTGAAATGGAGGACAGGGGCCCCTACAATGAGCAGTTCTTC.

The rearrangement uses TRBV2 and TRBJ1-2; D is undetermined. The V end was cut by 2 bases, the J end by 2 bases, with 9 bases between. Germline V gene data show CDR1 as SNHLY and CDR2 as FYNNEI. The length of the CDR3 is 14 residues. CDR3 sequence (DNA): TGTGCCAGCAGTGAATCGGGTGCGAACTATGGCTACACCTTC. This encodes CASSESGANYGYTF.

The chain couples TRBV27 to TRBJ2-7; possible D gene TRBD1, 6 bases. CDR1 is MNHEY and CDR2 is SMNVEV in the germline V gene (reference sequence). This CDR3 comprises 13 residues. V was shortened by 3 bases and J by 1 base, with 7 bases between the two germline ends. CDR3 region: CASSLDRSYEQYF. The CDR3, as DNA: TGTGCCAGCAGTTTGGACAGATCCTACGAGCAGTACTTC.

V gene TRBV27 combines with J gene TRBJ2-3; the D is unclear. The CDR3 length is 15 residues. Germline CDR1 MNHEY, CDR2 SMNVEV (reference sequence). V lost 2 bases and J 1 base, leaving 10 bases between the germline ends. The CDR3 spells CASSLGSRGTDTQYF. CDR3 DNA sequence: TGTGCCAGCAGTTTAGGGTCAAGGGGCACAGATACGCAGTATTTT.

This chain joins TRBV29-1 and TRBJ2-1; D may be TRBD1 (6 bases). The V gene lost 2 bases and the J gene lost 3 bases, with 14 bases spanning the gap. Germline V lookup: CDR1 SQVTM, CDR2 ANQGSEA. The length of the CDR3 is 15 residues. The CDR3 is CSVEITGNVYNEQFF. The CDR3 DNA reads TGCAGCGTTGAAATCACAGGGAACGTCTACAATGAGCAGTTCTTC.

The V and J genes are TRBV13 and TRBJ2-1, with D uncertain. V shed 2 bases and J shed 0 bases, with 5 bases lying between them. Germline V gene sequence: CDR1 PRHDT, CDR2 FYEKMQ (reference sequence). The CDR3 length is 14 residues. In DNA, the CDR3 is TGTGCCAGCAGCTTACCGGGCTCCTACAATGAGCAGTTCTTC. It encodes CASSLPGSYNEQFF.

The CDR3 region is CSVDTGAGNTEAFF. The DNA for the CDR3 is TGCAGCGTGGATACAGGGGCCGGGAACACTGAAGCTTTCTTT. This chain links TRBV29-1 with TRBJ1-1, with 7 positions matching TRBD1. The CDR3 sequence is 14 residues long. The J segment lost 1 base and the V segment lost 6 bases, leaving 8 bases of the junction unmatched. Germline CDR1 is SQVTM and CDR2 is ANQGSEA.